The 25 T cell receptor beta chains below all came from one sample that was sequenced in a study of OX40 agonist ivuxolimab in advanced cancers. The library was made by the immunoSEQ multiplex PCR assay. TCRdb retrieved this table from immuneACCESS and kept in-frame rearrangements only. Not all clones are present; in checked studies, unresolved V genes account for under half, and no reason is known for the remainder. The sample records about 18,000 clones, roughly 84% of which are singletons. Of the sample, under 15% falls within the top ten clones. The sequencing used CD4+ or CD8+ T cells sorted from blood, collected in a trial of the OX40 agonist ivuxolimab. All receptors come from an adult with an advanced solid tumor such as melanoma, head and neck, liver or kidney cancer.

CDR3 loop: CASSPAGGLLKNIQYF. The CDR3 region has the DNA TGTGCCAGCTCACCGGCAGGGGGCCTACTCAAAAACATTCAGTACTTC. This chain connects TRBV18 to TRBJ2-4; 8 bases line up with TRBD1. V gave up 3 bases and J gave up 3 bases; unmatched junction bases: 7. The germline V gene encodes CDR1 KGHSH and CDR2 LQKENI. The CDR3 extends over 16 amino acids.

V and J are TRBV7-8 and TRBJ2-7; perhaps TRBD2 as D (7 bases). This CDR3 is built from 13 residues. Germline CDR1 SGHVS, CDR2 FQNEAQ. Trimming took off 0 bases at V and 6 bases at J, with 9 bases between the two ends. CDR3 residues: CASSLAGGPEQYF. The DNA for the CDR3 is TGTGCCAGCAGCTTAGCCGGGGGGCCCGAGCAGTACTTC. Using reference TRBV7-8 and TRBJ2-7 for the parts outside the CDR3, the full variable domain is GAGVSQSPRYKVAKRGQDVALRCDPISGHVSLFWYQQALGQGPEFLTYFQNEAQLDKSGLPSDRFFAERPEGSVSTLKIQRTQQEDSAVYLCASSLAGGPEQYFGPGTRLTVT.

The chain links TRBV6-6 to TRBJ1-4, with D possibly being TRBD1 (6 bases). This CDR3 contains 14 residues. Deletions cut 5 bases from V and 7 bases from J, with 14 bases between. From germline, CDR1 is MNHNY and CDR2 SVGAGI (reference sequence). CDR3 in DNA: TGTGCCAGCAGTCTGGGGGCTCGGGGTGAAAAACTGTTTTTT. Translation gives CASSLGARGEKLFF.

The CDR3 region is CASRWDFSGELFF. CDR3 DNA: TGTGCCAGCAGATGGGACTTCTCCGGGGAGCTGTTTTTT. The rearrangement joins TRBV5-5 to TRBJ2-2; maybe TRBD2 (6 bases). Germline lookup yields CDR1 SGHKS and CDR2 YYEKEE (reference sequence). The ends were cut back, 5 bases at V and 6 bases at J, with 11 bases in the middle. CDR3 length: 13 residues.

The rearrangement joins TRBV21-1 to TRBJ1-4. TRBV21-1 is given as a pseudogene. This CDR3 is built from 13 residues. CDR3 sequence reads: CASSARVNEKLFF. Here the CDR3 DNA reads TGTGCCAGCAGTGCAAGGGTTAATGAAAAACTGTTTTTT.

V usage is TRBV7-9 and J usage is TRBJ1-2; tentative D call: TRBD1 (5 bases). Germline V gene sequence: CDR1 SEHNR, CDR2 FQNEAQ (reference sequence). V shed 5 bases and J shed 0 bases, with 13 bases lying between them. The CDR3 length is 15 residues. The CDR3 DNA is TGTGCCAGCAGCATTCAGGGACGTCCTAACTATGGCTACACCTTC. It is translated as CASSIQGRPNYGYTF.

The chain employs TRBV30 and TRBJ1-4; D uncertain. The germline CDR1 and CDR2 sequences are GTSNPN and SVGIG (reference sequence). Trimming removed 0 bases from V and 1 base from J, with 15 bases in between. This CDR3 has 17 residues. The CDR3: CAWSVLEGRGTNEKLFF. CDR3 bases: TGTGCCTGGAGTGTGCTTGAAGGGAGAGGAACTAATGAAAAACTGTTTTTT.

As regards this clone: At one end, the junction sequence differs from germline, possibly due to a read error. The chain joins TRBV7-7 to TRBJ1-4, with D unclear. CDR3 length: 14 amino acids. Germline CDR1 is SSHAT and CDR2 is FNYEAQ (reference sequence). CDR3 protein: CASSLSGENEKLFF. CDR3 DNA: TGTGCTAGCAGCTTATCGGGCGAGAATGAAAAACTGTTTTTT.

The CDR3 sequence is CASSLVYRYEQYF. DNA for the CDR3: TGTGCCAGCAGTTTGGTTTACCGCTACGAGCAGTACTTC. V and J are TRBV28 and TRBJ2-7; D ambiguous. V was clipped by 3 bases and J by 3 bases, with 9 bases between them. From germline, CDR1 is MDHEN and CDR2 SYDVKM. This CDR3 has 13 residues.

This clone has a handful of counts. The chain is built from TRBV10-3 and TRBJ1-5; D is undetermined. V was cut by 4 bases and J by 7 bases, with 11 bases left in between. CDR1 is ENHRY, CDR2 SYGVKD, per germline. CDR3 length: 13 residues. The CDR3 DNA sequence: TGTGCCATCAGTGGGACGGAGGGCCAGCCCCAGCATTTT. Protein sequence: CAISGTEGQPQHF.

The chain uses TRBV27 and TRBJ1-1, with D possibly TRBD1 on 6 matching bases. The CDR3 has 14 residues. Germline CDR1 reads MNHEY; CDR2 reads SMNVEV (reference sequence). Trimming removed 5 bases from V and 9 bases from J, with 19 bases in between. CDR3 sequence: CASSPSGRGNKAFF. In nucleotides, the CDR3 is TGTGCCAGCAGTCCCAGTGGCAGGGGAAATAAAGCTTTCTTT.

The V gene is TRBV6-4, the J gene TRBJ2-3; no clear D. The germline V and J ends were trimmed by 7 bases and 0 bases, with 11 bases remaining between them. The CDR3 length is 14 residues. Germline CDR1 reads MRHNA; CDR2 reads SNTAGT. The CDR3 DNA reads as TGTGCCAGCAAGCTAACCGAGAGCACAGATACGCAGTATTTT. This encodes CASKLTESTDTQYF.

The chain's CDR3 is CASSRDRALYYGYTF. The DNA for the CDR3 is TGTGCCAGCAGTCGGGACAGGGCCCTTTATTATGGCTACACCTTC. The chain combines TRBV27 with TRBJ1-2; 9 bases match TRBD1. This CDR3 region has 15 residues. The V gene's germline CDR1 is MNHEY and CDR2 SMNVEV (reference sequence). V dropped 5 bases and J dropped 5; count of bases not matched to a gene: 9.

The chain employs TRBV10-2 and TRBJ2-7; the match to TRBD1 covers 8 bases. J lost 2 bases, V lost 4 bases, and 1 base had no gene match. The CDR3 runs to 13 residues. The germline gives CDR1 WSHSY, CDR2 SAAADI. The CDR3 DNA is TGCGCCAGCAGTGCGGGACAGGCCTACGAGCAGTACTTC. Protein: CASSAGQAYEQYF.

This rearrangement joins TRBV11-3 to TRBJ1-1, with unresolved D. V was cut by 0 bases and J by 6 bases, with 8 bases left in between. This CDR3 comprises 13 residues. Germline assignment: CDR1 SGHNT and CDR2 YENEEA. For the CDR3, the DNA is TGTGCCAGCAGCTTAGATCCGTACGCTGAAGCTTTCTTT. Translated, it gives CASSLDPYAEAFF.

V gene TRBV27 combines with J gene TRBJ2-5, with D perhaps matching TRBD1 (6 bases). The V gene lost 10 bases and the J gene lost 5 bases, with 17 bases spanning the gap. CDR3 length equals 13 residues. The germline gives CDR1 MNHEY, CDR2 SMNVEV (reference sequence). As DNA, the CDR3 is TGTGCCACCGCAATGAGACAGGTTGAGACCCAGTACTTC. Encoded protein: CATAMRQVETQYF.

The chain joins TRBV7-6 to TRBJ2-1, with D unclear. Trimming shortened V by 5 bases and J by 0 bases, and 14 bases separated the two germline ends. The CDR3 runs 16 residues. Germline CDR1 reads SGHVS; CDR2 reads FNYEAQ. The CDR3 here is CASSRSTPSSYNEQFF. DNA for the CDR3: TGTGCCAGCAGCCGAAGCACCCCTAGCTCCTACAATGAGCAGTTCTTC.

This clone occurred once. This chain joins TRBV28 and TRBJ2-7, with a tentative D call TRBD2 (5 bases). Trimming pared 5 bases from V and 0 bases from J, leaving 11 bases between. Germline V gene sequence: CDR1 MDHEN, CDR2 SYDVKM. CDR3 length equals 14 residues. Here the CDR3 DNA reads TGTGCCAGCAGTGTTGCGGGTGTCTCCTACGAGCAGTACTTC. This encodes CASSVAGVSYEQYF.

The rearrangement joins TRBV7-9 to TRBJ1-5; no definite D call. This CDR3 is 12 amino acids long. V lost 1 base to trimming and J lost 6 bases, with 4 bases between them. The germline gives CDR1 SEHNR, CDR2 FQNEAQ (reference sequence). CDR3 protein: CASSLGVQPQHF. The CDR3 region has the DNA TGTGCCAGCAGCTTAGGGGTTCAGCCCCAGCATTTT.

This chain uses TRBV7-2 with TRBJ1-1; D uncertain. CDR1 is SGHTA, CDR2 FQGNSA, per germline. The CDR3 sequence is 15 residues long. Trimming cost V 4 bases and J 0 bases, with 12 bases left between them. CDR3 sequence (DNA): TGTGCCAGCAGCTCCCCCGCCCCCATGAACACTGAAGCTTTCTTT. Translation: CASSSPAPMNTEAFF.

The rearrangement links TRBV19 to TRBJ1-5, with 9 bases matching TRBD1. The junction had 7 bases not matched to a gene; V was cut back by 3 bases and J by 1 base. The CDR3 covers 17 residues. CDR1 and CDR2 (germline): LNHDA, SQIVND (reference sequence). CDR3 region: CASSINAGTGSNQPQHF. The CDR3 nucleotides are TGTGCCAGTAGTATCAACGCCGGGACAGGGAGCAATCAGCCCCAGCATTTT. The entire variable domain, with the rest obtained from reference TRBV19 and TRBJ1-5, is as follows: DGGITQSPKYLFRKEGQNVTLSCEQNLNHDAMYWYRQDPGQGLRLIYYSQIVNDFQKGDIAEGYSVSREKKESFPLTVTSAQKNPTAFYLCASSINAGTGSNQPQHFGDGTRLSIL.

The rearrangement links TRBV6-6 to TRBJ2-2; TRBD1 aligns across 8 bases. With V trimmed by 6 bases and J by 4 bases, 7 bases remained unmatched. The CDR3 sequence is 15 residues long. Germline V lookup: CDR1 MNHNY, CDR2 SVGAGI (reference sequence). CDR3 in DNA: TGTGCCAGCAGACCGGACAGGGTAGGCACCGGGGAGCTGTTTTTT. It specifies CASRPDRVGTGELFF.

This clone was seen a handful of times. This rearrangement joins TRBV18 to TRBJ1-2; the D is unclear. Trimming took 3 bases from V and 2 from J, leaving 13 bases between them. In germline, CDR1 is KGHSH, CDR2 LQKENI. The CDR3 has 15 amino acids. The CDR3 sequence: CASSPLETTNYGYTF. Written as DNA, the CDR3 is TGTGCCAGCTCACCCCTGGAGACAACAAACTATGGCTACACCTTC.

The CDR3: CASSLIGGGLNTEAFF. The CDR3 DNA reads TGCGCCAGCAGCTTGATTGGGGGAGGTTTGAACACTGAAGCTTTCTTT. The chain has TRBV5-1 and TRBJ1-1; TRBD1 might be the D (5 bases). The V end was cut by 1 base, the J end by 0 bases, with 13 bases between. CDR1 is SGHRS, CDR2 YFSETQ, per germline. The CDR3 is 16 amino acids. The variable domain in full, with the rest retrieved from reference TRBV5-1 and TRBJ1-1, is KAGVTQTPRYLIKTRGQQVTLSCSPISGHRSVSWYQQTPGQGLQFLFEYFSETQRNKGNFPGRFSGRQFSNSRSEMNVSTLELGDSALYLCASSLIGGGLNTEAFFGQGTRLTVV.

This clone was observed a few times. V and J are TRBV11-2 and TRBJ2-1; D is ambiguous. V shed 6 bases and J shed 4 bases, with 16 bases lying between them. The CDR3 runs 15 residues. The germline CDR1 and CDR2 sequences are SGHAT and FQNNGV. The CDR3 DNA is TGTGCCAGCAGTGGGCTCGTAGGGTTGTACAATGAGCAGTTCTTC. Its protein product is CASSGLVGLYNEQFF.